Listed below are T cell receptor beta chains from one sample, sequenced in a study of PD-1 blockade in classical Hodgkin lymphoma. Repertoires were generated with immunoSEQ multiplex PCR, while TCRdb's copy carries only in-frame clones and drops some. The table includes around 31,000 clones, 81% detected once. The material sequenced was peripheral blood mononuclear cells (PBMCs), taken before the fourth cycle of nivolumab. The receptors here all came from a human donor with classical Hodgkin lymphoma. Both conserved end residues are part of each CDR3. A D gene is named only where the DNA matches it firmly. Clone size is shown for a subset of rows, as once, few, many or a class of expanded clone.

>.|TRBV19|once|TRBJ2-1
TGTGCCAGTACCTCTCGTCGTGCATCAGAGTCGGAGCAGTTCTTC
CASTSRRASESEQFF
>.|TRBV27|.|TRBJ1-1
TGTGCCAGCAGTTTATCGCGGCCTCCGGGACACTCGACGAACACTGAAGCTTTCTTT
CASSLSRPPGHSTNTEAFF
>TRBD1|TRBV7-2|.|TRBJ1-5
TGTGCCAGCAGCGCAGGGACAGGGGGTCAGCCCCAGCATTTT
CASSAGTGGQPQHF
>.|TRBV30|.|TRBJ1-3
TGTGCCTGGAGACGCGGACAGCTCTCTGGAAACACCATATATTTT
CAWRRGQLSGNTIYF
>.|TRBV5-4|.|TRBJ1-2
TGTGCCAGCAGCTTGGGGGACGATGGGGTAGTGGATGGCTACACCTTC
CASSLGDDGVVDGYTF
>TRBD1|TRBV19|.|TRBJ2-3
TGTGCCAGTAGTAACGACAGGGGAACAGATACGCAGTATTTT
CASSNDRGTDTQYF
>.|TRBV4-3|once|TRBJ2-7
TGCGCCAGCAGCCAAGACGTGGTAGCCTACGAGCAGTACTTC
CASSQDVVAYEQYF
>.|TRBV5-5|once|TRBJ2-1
TGTGCCAGCAGCCCCGCTTTCCGGGATGAGCAGTTCTTC
CASSPAFRDEQFF
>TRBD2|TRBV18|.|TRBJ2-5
TGTGCCAGCTGCCCCACCGCTAGCGGAAAAGAGACCCAGTACTTC
CASCPTASGKETQYF
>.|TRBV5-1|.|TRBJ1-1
TGCGCCAGCACGGGGGAGAGTGAAGCTTTCTTT
CASTGESEAFF
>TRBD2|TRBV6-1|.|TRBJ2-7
TGTGCCTGCACTAGCGGACCTGTTAACAACGAGCAGTACTTC
CACTSGPVNNEQYF
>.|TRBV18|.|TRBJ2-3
TGTGCCAGCTCACGAAGCACAGATACGCAGTATTTT
CASSRSTDTQYF
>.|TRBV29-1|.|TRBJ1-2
TGCAGCGTTGAAGATCGTCGCAGGGGAGATGGCTACACCTTC
CSVEDRRRGDGYTF
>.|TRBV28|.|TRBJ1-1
TGTGCCAGCAGTCCTGGCAGGGAAGCTTTCTTT
CASSPGREAFF
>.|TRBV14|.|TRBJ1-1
TGTGCCAGCAGCCAATATCTAGGAGCTCAGAAGACTGAAGCTTTCTTT
CASSQYLGAQKTEAFF